The 10 T cell receptor beta chains listed next were all sequenced from one sample in a study of cytomegalovirus exposure and HLA in healthy donors. The PCR ran on 60 Vbeta and 13 Jbeta primers. The repertoire was sequenced with immunoSEQ multiplex PCR; TCRdb's copy has only in-frame clones and lacks some. Here the sample spans some 180,000 clones, 80% being singletons. The sequencing input was PBMCs. These receptors were taken from a girl between 5 and 17 years old in good health and CMV-seropositive.

The table lists this clone with a few counts. V is TRBV5-6 and J is TRBJ2-2, with TRBD1 matching 8 bases. V trimming: 1 base; J trimming: 5 bases; junction bases outside the gene matches: 4. The CDR3 length is 15 residues. Germline values: CDR1 SGHDT, CDR2 YYEEEE. The chain's CDR3 is CASSLPGGFTGELFF. The CDR3 bases are TGTGCCAGCAGCTTGCCAGGGGGCTTTACCGGGGAGCTGTTTTTT.

This rearrangement joins TRBV6-5 to TRBJ1-3; possibly TRBD1 for D (5 bases). V was trimmed by 5 bases and J by 2 bases, leaving 13 bases between them. The CDR3 runs to 15 residues. CDR1 is MNHEY, CDR2 SVGAGI, per germline. Written as DNA, the CDR3 is TGTGCCAGCAGTCCCCAGGGTAGGACTGGAAACACCATATATTTT. Translation: CASSPQGRTGNTIYF.

The chain is built from TRBV5-6 and TRBJ2-5; 7 bases line up with TRBD1. This CDR3 spans 17 amino acids. V shed 3 bases and J 4 bases; nucleotides not matched to a gene: 15. Germline V gene data show CDR1 as SGHDT and CDR2 as YYEEEE. CDR3 coding DNA: TGTGCCAGCAGCTCAGCCGTACCAAGGGGGCGGCTAGAGACCCAGTACTTC. Its translation is CASSSAVPRGRLETQYF.

This clone has a handful of counts. V is TRBV11-1 and J is TRBJ2-1; 9 positions agree with TRBD2. V lost 3 bases and J lost 4; bases outside the gene matches: 4. The CDR3 is made up of 15 amino acids. The germline CDR1 and CDR2 sequences are SGHAT and FQDESV (reference sequence). CDR3 coding DNA: TGTGCCAGCAGCTTCGGGACTAGCAAATACAATGAGCAGTTCTTC. This sequence encodes CASSFGTSKYNEQFF.

A word on this clone: A read error may account for a junction end that differs from germline. V usage is TRBV18 and J usage is TRBJ2-5; tentative D call: TRBD1 (5 bases). The CDR3 totals 12 residues. CDR1 KGHSH and CDR2 LQKENI come from the germline V gene. The CDR3 sequence: CASSPREGASHF. DNA for the CDR3: TGTGCCAGCTCACCACGGGAAGGGGCGTCCCACTTC.

There are a few counts of this clone. The V call is TRBV10-3, the J call TRBJ1-1, with D tentatively TRBD1 (6 bases). The CDR3 runs to 16 residues. Germline V gene lookup returns CDR1 ENHRY and CDR2 SYGVKD. V was pared by 3 bases and J by 0 bases, with 14 bases between. The CDR3 DNA follows: TGTGCCATCAGTGATGGAGTCAGGGGCATGAACACTGAAGCTTTCTTT. This translates into CAISDGVRGMNTEAFF.

The J gene is TRBJ2-2, the V gene TRBV6-6; the match to TRBD2 covers 7 bases. Germline-derived CDR1 and CDR2 are MNHNY and SVGAGI (reference sequence). The ends lost 7 bases at V and 5 bases at J; junction bases unmatched: 10. This CDR3 comprises 15 residues. CDR3 loop: CASISGRPLTGELFF. CDR3 nucleotide sequence: TGTGCCAGCATTAGCGGGCGACCTTTAACCGGGGAGCTGTTTTTT.

J is TRBJ2-7 and V is TRBV25-1; D might be TRBD1 (6 bases). Trimming removed 2 bases from V and 6 bases from J, with 14 bases in between. The germline gives CDR1 MGHDK, CDR2 SYGVNS. This CDR3 spans 14 amino acids. The CDR3 is CASSEEGVYTEQYF. For the CDR3, the DNA is TGTGCCAGCAGTGAAGAGGGGGTATACACCGAGCAGTACTTC.

The chain is built from TRBV5-1 and TRBJ2-7; TRBD1 matches at 8 bases. CDR1 is SGHRS, CDR2 YFSETQ, per germline. J lost 7 bases, V lost 4 bases, and 19 bases had no gene match. CDR3 length: 17 residues. The DNA for the CDR3 is TGCGCCAGCAGCCCAGGAGTCCCGGGACAGGTTTCCTGGGAGCAGTACTTC. Protein sequence: CASSPGVPGQVSWEQYF.

The chain has TRBV5-6 and TRBJ1-4; no firm D call. The germline CDR1 and CDR2 sequences are SGHDT and YYEEEE. Trimming pared 5 bases from V and 7 bases from J, leaving 18 bases between. CDR3 size: 15 residues. The CDR3 here is CASSAGPLGSEKLFF. The DNA for the CDR3 is TGTGCCAGCAGTGCGGGCCCCCTCGGGAGTGAAAAACTGTTTTTT.